The 30 T cell receptor beta chains below all came from one sample that was sequenced in a study of beta chain features in type 1 diabetes. As every portion of the isolated RNA was reverse transcribed, the sequencing read expressed TCRB transcripts. Generated by immunoSEQ multiplex PCR, the TCRdb table keeps only in-frame clones and is missing some. The sample shows a few hundred thousand clones, roughly an eighth of them seen only once. The sample taken for sequencing was naive CD4+ T cells from blood. The source is a man aged 18 to 30 in good health.

Points on this clone: The same CDR3 also results from other DNA sequences found in this sample. V usage is TRBV28 and J usage is TRBJ1-5, with a weak D call TRBD1 (5 bases). Per the germline V gene, CDR1 is MDHEN and CDR2 is SYDVKM. Trimming left V 8 bases short and J 7 bases short, with 18 bases between. The CDR3 totals 14 residues. In nucleotides, the CDR3 is TGTGCCAGCTCCCCGGGGGGGGGAAGGCAGCCCCAGCATTTT. Protein product: CASSPGGGRQPQHF.

The J gene is TRBJ2-5, the V gene TRBV11-1; 8 positions agree with TRBD1. Germline assignment: CDR1 SGHAT and CDR2 FQDESV (reference sequence). Trimming took 6 bases from V and 4 from J; bases not matched to a gene: 7. The CDR3 covers 14 residues. CDR3 nucleotide sequence: TGTGCCAGCAGTCGGGGACAGGCTCGAGAGACCCAGTACTTC. This codes for CASSRGQARETQYF. The complete variable domain, with remaining parts taken from reference TRBV11-1 and TRBJ2-5, reads EAEVAQSPRYKITEKSQAVAFWCDPISGHATLYWYRQILGQGPELLVQFQDESVVDDSQLPKDRFSAERLKGVDSTLKIQPAELGDSAMYLCASSRGQARETQYFGPGTRLLVL.

This sequence joins TRBV19 and TRBJ2-1; TRBD2 matches 13 bases. The V gene end was trimmed by 2 bases and the J gene end by 4 bases; junction bases not matched to a gene: 2. This CDR3 region has 16 residues. Germline V gives CDR1 LNHDA, CDR2 SQIVND (reference sequence). CDR3 amino acids: CASSIPGLAGYNEQFF. CDR3 coding DNA: TGTGCCAGTAGTATACCGGGACTAGCGGGATACAATGAGCAGTTCTTC.

In this sample, this clone turned up a few times. The chain joins TRBV10-3 to TRBJ2-3; 8 bases are a match to TRBD2. The V gene's germline CDR1 is ENHRY and CDR2 SYGVKD. The CDR3 loop spans 14 amino acids. Trimming at V came to 6 bases and at J to 1 base, leaving 3 bases not matched to a gene. For the CDR3, the DNA is TGTGCCATCAGCGGGGGGGGTCGCACAGATACGCAGTATTTT. It is translated as CAISGGGRTDTQYF.

The chain recombines TRBV5-1 with TRBJ2-3; 7 bases line up with TRBD2. The CDR3 runs to 16 residues. Germline lookup yields CDR1 SGHRS and CDR2 YFSETQ. The J segment lost 2 bases and the V segment lost 4 bases, leaving 10 bases of the junction unmatched. The CDR3 DNA is TGCGCCAGCAGCGCTACTAGCGACCCCTCCACAGATACGCAGTATTTT. This encodes CASSATSDPSTDTQYF.

The sample holds a few counts of this clone. The V gene is TRBV13, the J gene TRBJ2-7; 11 bases align to TRBD2. Losses at the gene ends were 4 bases for V and 2 bases for J; bases not matched to a gene: 4. Germline CDR1 reads PRHDT; CDR2 reads FYEKMQ (reference sequence). The length of the CDR3 is 15 residues. Here the CDR3 DNA reads TGTGCCAGCAGCTCGGGACTAGCGGAGGCCTACGAGCAGTACTTC. Translating it yields CASSSGLAEAYEQYF. Full variable domain (rest looked up from reference TRBV13 and TRBJ2-7): AAGVIQSPRHLIKEKRETATLKCYPIPRHDTVYWYQQGPGQDPQFLISFYEKMQSDKGSIPDRFSAQQFSDYHSELNMSSLELGDSALYFCASSSGLAEAYEQYFGPGTRLTVT.

The chain employs TRBV4-2 and TRBJ2-5; tentatively, D is TRBD1 (5 bases). There are 14 residues in the CDR3. V lost 3 bases to trimming and J lost 3 bases, with 11 bases between them. Germline assignment: CDR1 LGHNA and CDR2 YNFKEQ. In DNA form, the CDR3 reads TGTGCCAGCAGCCACATCGACAGAGAAGAGACCCAGTACTTC. It encodes CASSHIDREETQYF.

The sample holds many counts of this clone. The gene calls are TRBV4-3 and TRBJ1-1; no clear D. V was trimmed by 4 bases and J by 3 bases, leaving 12 bases between them. The CDR3 covers 14 residues. Germline CDR1 is LGHNA and CDR2 is YSLEER. The CDR3 loop is CASSPTGSYTEAFF. The CDR3, as DNA: TGCGCCAGCAGCCCAACGGGTAGTTACACTGAAGCTTTCTTT.

This clone turned up a few times. The same CDR3 can be traced to other DNA sequences in this sample. The V call is TRBV7-2, the J call TRBJ1-5, with 7 bases aligning to TRBD1. Per germline, CDR1 SGHTA and CDR2 FQGNSA. The CDR3 has 15 residues. Trimming removed 2 bases from V and 2 bases from J; junction bases left unmatched: 3. The DNA for the CDR3 is TGTGCCAGCAGCTTACAAGGGGGCGGCAATCAGCCCCAGCATTTT. Its translation is CASSLQGGGNQPQHF.

This clone has only a few counts. The V gene is TRBV5-4, the J gene TRBJ1-2, with TRBD1 identical over 8 bases. J was trimmed by 7 bases and V by 5 bases; bases with no gene match: 13. Germline V gives CDR1 SGHNT, CDR2 YYREEE (reference sequence). This CDR3 has 15 residues. As DNA, the CDR3 is TGTGCCAGCAGATATCAAACAACAGGGGGTCGTGGCTACACCTTC. It is translated as CASRYQTTGGRGYTF.

The chain uses TRBV5-6 and TRBJ2-7, with 8 positions matching TRBD1. In germline, CDR1 is SGHDT, CDR2 YYEEEE. Trimming at V came to 4 bases and at J to 7 bases, leaving 10 bases not matched to a gene. The CDR3 covers 14 residues. For the CDR3, the DNA is TGTGCCAGCAGCCGAAGGACAGGGCTGGGGGAGCAGTACTTC. It specifies CASSRRTGLGEQYF. The full variable domain, rest sourced from reference TRBV5-6 and TRBJ2-7, is DAGVTQSPTHLIKTRGQQVTLRCSPKSGHDTVSWYQQALGQGPQFIFQYYEEEERQRGNFPDRFSGHQFPNYSSELNVNALLLGDSALYLCASSRRTGLGEQYFGPGTRLTVT.

A few counts support this clone. V usage is TRBV30 and J usage is TRBJ1-2; 7 bases fit TRBD1. From germline, CDR1 is GTSNPN and CDR2 SVGIG (reference sequence). This CDR3 is 13 amino acids long. The V and J ends lost 8 bases and 3 bases, in that order; junction bases with no gene match: 9. CDR3 nucleotide sequence: TGTGCCCACTCGGACAGGCCCGACTATGGCTACACCTTC. This gives the protein CAHSDRPDYGYTF. The whole variable domain, remainder taken from reference TRBV30 and TRBJ1-2, is SQTIHQWPATLVQPVGSPLSLECTVEGTSNPNLYWYRQAAGRGLQLLFYSVGIGQISSEVPQNLSASRPQDRQFILSSKKLLLSDSGFYLCAHSDRPDYGYTFGSGTRLTVV.

The chain couples TRBV19 to TRBJ1-5; 7 nucleotides line up with TRBD1. The CDR3 length is 13 residues. Germline assignment: CDR1 LNHDA and CDR2 SQIVND (reference sequence). V trimming: 7 bases; J trimming: 7 bases; junction bases outside the gene matches: 7. CDR3 bases: TGTGCCAGTACGTGGGACAGAAGGCAGCCCCAGCATTTT. Translation: CASTWDRRQPQHF.

The V call is TRBV4-3, the J call TRBJ2-7; TRBD1 might be the D (5 bases). V gave up 0 bases and J gave up 3 bases, with 9 bases separating them. This CDR3 is 14 amino acids long. CDR1 is LGHNA and CDR2 is YSLEER in the germline V gene. The CDR3 spells CASSQDLGHYEQYF. The CDR3 coding sequence is TGCGCCAGCAGCCAAGATCTCGGACACTACGAGCAGTACTTC.

This clone has a handful of counts. This chain links TRBV30 with TRBJ2-5, with D perhaps TRBD2 (6 bases). The CDR3 spans 16 residues. The V gene's germline CDR1 is GTSNPN and CDR2 SVGIG (reference sequence). V was shortened by 0 bases and J by 3 bases, with 17 bases between the two germline ends. The CDR3 nucleotides read TGTGCCTGGAGTGTGGGTAGCGGTAGATCTAAAGAGACCCAGTACTTC. Its translation: CAWSVGSGRSKETQYF.

The rearrangement joins TRBV7-9 to TRBJ1-1, with D unclear. Trimming removed 5 bases from V and 10 bases from J, with 14 bases in between. Germline CDR1 SEHNR, CDR2 FQNEAQ (reference sequence). This CDR3 contains 12 residues. The CDR3 region is CASSLLPGRAFF. CDR3 DNA sequence: TGTGCCAGCAGCCTACTACCCGGAAGAGCTTTCTTT.

This clone was detected a few times. The chain combines TRBV6-5 with TRBJ2-3; TRBD2 matches at 8 bases. Per germline, CDR1 MNHEY and CDR2 SVGAGI. V lost 5 bases, J lost 0 bases, and 4 bases stayed unmatched. This CDR3 has 15 amino acids. The chain's CDR3 is CASSRGGPSTDTQYF. In nucleotides, the CDR3 is TGTGCCAGCAGTCGCGGGGGGCCTAGCACAGATACGCAGTATTTT.

This clone was seen a few times. The gene calls are TRBV5-4 and TRBJ2-7, with 8 nucleotides matching TRBD1. Germline-derived CDR1 and CDR2 are SGHNT and YYREEE (reference sequence). The CDR3 runs to 15 residues. V gave up 4 bases and J gave up 3 bases; unmatched junction bases: 9. The CDR3 DNA reads TGTGCCAGCAGCCCGGACAGGGCAGGGCTCTACGAGCAGTACTTC. Translated: CASSPDRAGLYEQYF.

This chain connects TRBV19 to TRBJ2-3, with TRBD2 as a possible D gene (7 bases). This CDR3 is built from 13 residues. Germline-derived CDR1 and CDR2 are LNHDA and SQIVND (reference sequence). The V end was cut by 7 bases, the J end by 2 bases, with 10 bases between. The CDR3 spells CASNAGATDTQYF. The CDR3, as DNA: TGTGCCAGTAACGCGGGGGCCACAGATACGCAGTATTTT.

The rearrangement links TRBV18 to TRBJ1-1; tentative D call: TRBD1 (5 bases). The V and J ends lost 2 bases and 1 base respectively, with 11 bases between them. This CDR3 is built from 15 residues. Germline assignment: CDR1 KGHSH and CDR2 LQKENI. In nucleotides, the CDR3 is TGTGCCAGCTCACCAGTACGACAGAAGAACACTGAAGCTTTCTTT. Protein product: CASSPVRQKNTEAFF.

The chain couples TRBV5-8 to TRBJ2-7; the match to TRBD2 covers 10 bases. J was trimmed by 2 bases and V by 2 bases; bases with no gene match: 10. The CDR3 is 17 amino acids. Germline assignment: CDR1 SGHTS and CDR2 YDEGEE. The CDR3 loop is CASSFRAGLAGAYEQYF. The CDR3 DNA sequence: TGTGCCAGCAGCTTCCGGGCCGGTCTAGCGGGAGCCTACGAGCAGTACTTC.

The genes are TRBV25-1 and TRBJ1-3; 7 positions agree with TRBD1. J was trimmed by 2 bases and V by 4 bases; bases with no gene match: 8. The CDR3 extends over 16 amino acids. The germline V gene encodes CDR1 MGHDK and CDR2 SYGVNS. Here the CDR3 DNA reads TGTGCCAGCAGTGGTGCAGGGGGTAATGCTGGAAACACCATATATTTT. It translates to CASSGAGGNAGNTIYF.

This chain connects TRBV19 to TRBJ2-7, with D possibly being TRBD1 (6 bases). CDR3 size: 13 residues. V shed 9 bases and J shed 4 bases, with 16 bases lying between them. Germline V gene lookup returns CDR1 LNHDA and CDR2 SQIVND (reference sequence). The DNA for the CDR3 is TGTGCCAGCCAGGGGTCAGGGTGGTACGAGCAGTACTTC. Translating it yields CASQGSGWYEQYF.

V usage is TRBV9 and J usage is TRBJ1-2; D may be TRBD1 (5 bases). The CDR3 has 14 residues. In germline, CDR1 is SGDLS, CDR2 YYNGEE. Trimming cost V 4 bases and J 5 bases, with 15 bases left between them. CDR3 bases: TGTGCCAGCAGCCCAACGTTTGGGGCTTATGGCTACACCTTC. Its translation is CASSPTFGAYGYTF. The whole variable domain, filled in from reference TRBV9 and TRBJ1-2, reads DSGVTQTPKHLITATGQRVTLRCSPRSGDLSVYWYQQSLDQGLQFLIQYYNGEERAKGNILERFSAQQFPDLHSELNLSSLELGDSALYFCASSPTFGAYGYTFGSGTRLTVV.

V and J are TRBV30 and TRBJ1-4; maybe TRBD1 (5 bases). V was pared by 4 bases and J by 5 bases, with 11 bases between. CDR3 length equals 13 residues. CDR1 GTSNPN and CDR2 SVGIG come from the germline V gene (reference sequence). CDR3 nucleotides: TGTGCCTGGACCGGGGACTTAAATGAAAAACTGTTTTTT. Protein product: CAWTGDLNEKLFF.

A few counts support this clone. The chain is built from TRBV7-3 and TRBJ2-3, with 8 bases fitting TRBD2. The CDR3 sequence is 15 residues long. CDR1 is SGHTA and CDR2 is FQGTGA in the germline V gene. V lost 5 bases, J lost 4 bases, and 8 bases stayed unmatched. CDR3: CASSLALSGADTQYF. As DNA, the CDR3 is TGTGCCAGCAGCCTAGCCCTTAGCGGGGCAGATACGCAGTATTTT.

The rearrangement joins TRBV9 to TRBJ2-7, with 14 bases fitting TRBD2. The CDR3 totals 16 residues. V gave up 4 bases and J gave up 4 bases; unmatched junction bases: 7. Germline V gene data show CDR1 as SGDLS and CDR2 as YYNGEE. The CDR3 nucleotides read TGTGCCAGCAGCCCCACCGGGACTAGCGGGAGTTACGAGCAGTACTTC. The encoded protein is CASSPTGTSGSYEQYF. Based on the CDR3 plus reference TRBV9 and TRBJ2-7, the full variable domain is DSGVTQTPKHLITATGQRVTLRCSPRSGDLSVYWYQQSLDQGLQFLIQYYNGEERAKGNILERFSAQQFPDLHSELNLSSLELGDSALYFCASSPTGTSGSYEQYFGPGTRLTVT.

V is TRBV7-9 and J is TRBJ1-2; 7 positions agree with TRBD1. Germline CDR1 SEHNR, CDR2 FQNEAQ (reference sequence). Losses at the gene ends were 6 bases for V and 6 bases for J; bases not matched to a gene: 7. The CDR3 runs 13 residues. The CDR3 bases are TGTGCCAGCAGGCAGACAGGGCCCCATGGCTACACCTTC. It yields the protein CASRQTGPHGYTF.

For the CDR3, the DNA is TGTGCCAGCAGTGGGACAATTATCACCGGGGAGCTGTTTTTT. Translated, it gives CASSGTIITGELFF. The rearrangement links TRBV2 to TRBJ2-2; D is perhaps TRBD1 (5 bases). The CDR3 is 14 residues long. Trimming stripped 4 bases from V and 4 bases from J, with 10 bases between. CDR1 SNHLY and CDR2 FYNNEI come from the germline V gene.

This clone has a handful of counts. The chain carries TRBV7-9 and TRBJ1-6; 7 bases match TRBD1. Germline CDR1 is SEHNR and CDR2 is FQNEAQ (reference sequence). Trimming took 5 bases from V and 0 from J; bases not matched to a gene: 7. This CDR3 comprises 17 residues. CDR3 residues: CASSRTGEPSYNSPLHF. Here the CDR3 DNA reads TGTGCCAGCAGCCGTACAGGGGAGCCCTCCTATAATTCACCCCTCCACTTT.